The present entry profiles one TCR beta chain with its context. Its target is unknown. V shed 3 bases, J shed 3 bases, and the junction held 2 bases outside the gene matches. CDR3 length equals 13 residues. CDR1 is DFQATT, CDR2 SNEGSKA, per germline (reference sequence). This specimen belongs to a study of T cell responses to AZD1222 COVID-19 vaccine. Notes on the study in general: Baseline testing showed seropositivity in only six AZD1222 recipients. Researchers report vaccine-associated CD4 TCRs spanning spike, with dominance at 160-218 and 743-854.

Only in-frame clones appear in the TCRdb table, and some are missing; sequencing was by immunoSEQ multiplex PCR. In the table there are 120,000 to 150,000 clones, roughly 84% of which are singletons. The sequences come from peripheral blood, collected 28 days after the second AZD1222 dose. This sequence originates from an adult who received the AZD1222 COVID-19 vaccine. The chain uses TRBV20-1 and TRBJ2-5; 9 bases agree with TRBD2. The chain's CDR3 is CSASGGGEETQYF. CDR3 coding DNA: TGCAGTGCTAGTGGCGGGGGGGAAGAGACCCAGTACTTC.